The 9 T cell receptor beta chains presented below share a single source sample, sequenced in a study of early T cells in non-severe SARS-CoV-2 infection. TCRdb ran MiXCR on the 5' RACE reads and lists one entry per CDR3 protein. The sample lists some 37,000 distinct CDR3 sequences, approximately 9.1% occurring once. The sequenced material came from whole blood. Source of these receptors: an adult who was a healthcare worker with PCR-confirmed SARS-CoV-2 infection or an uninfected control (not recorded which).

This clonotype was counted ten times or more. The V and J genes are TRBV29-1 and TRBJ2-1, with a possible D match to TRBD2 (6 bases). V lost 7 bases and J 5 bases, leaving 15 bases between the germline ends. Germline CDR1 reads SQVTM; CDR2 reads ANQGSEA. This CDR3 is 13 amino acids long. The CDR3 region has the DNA TGCAGCGGGGAGGTCGGGGGACACAATGAGCAGTTCTTC. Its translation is CSGEVGGHNEQFF.

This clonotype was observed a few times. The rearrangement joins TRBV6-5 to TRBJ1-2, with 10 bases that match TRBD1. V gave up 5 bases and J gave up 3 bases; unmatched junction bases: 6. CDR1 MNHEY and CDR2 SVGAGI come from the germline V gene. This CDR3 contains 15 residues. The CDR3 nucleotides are TGTGCCAGCAGTCCTACGGGACAGGGGCACTATGGCTACACCTTC. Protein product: CASSPTGQGHYGYTF.

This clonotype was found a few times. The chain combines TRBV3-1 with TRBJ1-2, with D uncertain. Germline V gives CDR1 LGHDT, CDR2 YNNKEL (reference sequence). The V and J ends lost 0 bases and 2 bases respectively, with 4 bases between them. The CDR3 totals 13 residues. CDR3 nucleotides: TGTGCCAGCAGCCAAGACACAAACTATGGCTACACCTTC. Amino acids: CASSQDTNYGYTF.

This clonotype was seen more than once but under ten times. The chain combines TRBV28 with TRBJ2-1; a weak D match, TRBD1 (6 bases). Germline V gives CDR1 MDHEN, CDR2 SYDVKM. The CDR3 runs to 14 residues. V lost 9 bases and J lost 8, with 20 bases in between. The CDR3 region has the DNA TGTGCCAGTATCCCCGTAGGGGGTACCTATGAGCAGTTCTTC. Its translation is CASIPVGGTYEQFF.

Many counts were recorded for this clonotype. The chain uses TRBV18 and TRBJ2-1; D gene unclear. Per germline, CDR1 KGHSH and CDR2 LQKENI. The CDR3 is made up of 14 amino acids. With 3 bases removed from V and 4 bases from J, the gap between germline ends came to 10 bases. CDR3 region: CASSPTDGYNEQFF. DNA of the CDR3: TGTGCCAGCTCACCCACGGACGGGTACAATGAGCAGTTCTTC.

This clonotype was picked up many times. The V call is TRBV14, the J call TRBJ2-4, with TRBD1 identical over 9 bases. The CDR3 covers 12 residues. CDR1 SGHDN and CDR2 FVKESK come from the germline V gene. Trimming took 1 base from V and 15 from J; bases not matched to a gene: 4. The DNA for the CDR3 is TGTGCCAGCAGCCAAGCTGGGACAGGGTGGTACTTC. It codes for CASSQAGTGWYF. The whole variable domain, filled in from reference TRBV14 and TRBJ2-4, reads EAGVTQFPSHSVIEKGQTVTLRCDPISGHDNLYWYRRVMGKEIKFLLHFVKESKQDESGMPNNRFLAERTGGTYSTLKVQPAELEDSGVYFCASSQAGTGWYFGAGTRLSVL.

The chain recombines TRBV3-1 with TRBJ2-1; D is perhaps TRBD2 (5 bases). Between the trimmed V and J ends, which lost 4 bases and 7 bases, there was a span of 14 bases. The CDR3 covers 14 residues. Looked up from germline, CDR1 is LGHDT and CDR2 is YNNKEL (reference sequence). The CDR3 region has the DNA TGTGCCAGCAGCCTTGGGCGAGGGATGAATGAGCAGTTCTTC. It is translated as CASSLGRGMNEQFF.

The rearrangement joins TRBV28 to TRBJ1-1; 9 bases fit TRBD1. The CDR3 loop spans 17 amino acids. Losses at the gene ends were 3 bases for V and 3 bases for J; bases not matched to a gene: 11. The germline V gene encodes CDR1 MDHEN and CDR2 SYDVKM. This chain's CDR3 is CASSFRTGADWDTEAFF. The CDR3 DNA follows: TGTGCCAGCAGTTTTCGGACAGGGGCCGATTGGGACACTGAAGCTTTCTTT.

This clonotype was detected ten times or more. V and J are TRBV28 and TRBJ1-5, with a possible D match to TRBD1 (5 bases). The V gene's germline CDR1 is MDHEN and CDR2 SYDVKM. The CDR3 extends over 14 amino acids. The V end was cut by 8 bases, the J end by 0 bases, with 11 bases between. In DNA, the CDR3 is TGTGCCAGCCTGGATGGGGGTAGCAATCAGCCCCAGCATTTT. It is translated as CASLDGGSNQPQHF.